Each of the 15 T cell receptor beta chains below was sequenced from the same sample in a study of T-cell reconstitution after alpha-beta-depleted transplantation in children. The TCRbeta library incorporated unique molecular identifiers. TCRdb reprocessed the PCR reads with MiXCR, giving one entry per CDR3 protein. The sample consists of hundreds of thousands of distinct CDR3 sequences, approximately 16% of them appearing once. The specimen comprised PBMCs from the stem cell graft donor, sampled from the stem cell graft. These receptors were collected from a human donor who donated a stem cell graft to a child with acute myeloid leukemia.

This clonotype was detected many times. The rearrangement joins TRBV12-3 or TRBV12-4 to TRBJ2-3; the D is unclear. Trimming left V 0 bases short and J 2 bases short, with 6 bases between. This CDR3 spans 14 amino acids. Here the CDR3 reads CASSLAAFTDTQYF. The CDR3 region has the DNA TGTGCCAGCAGTTTAGCGGCATTCACAGATACGCAGTATTTT.

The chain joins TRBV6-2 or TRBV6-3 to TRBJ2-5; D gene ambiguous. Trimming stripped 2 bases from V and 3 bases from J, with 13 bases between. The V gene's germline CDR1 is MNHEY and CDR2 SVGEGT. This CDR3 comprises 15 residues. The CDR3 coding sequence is TGTGCCAGCAGTTACGGATTAGGCGTGAAAGAGACCCAGTACTTC. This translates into CASSYGLGVKETQYF.

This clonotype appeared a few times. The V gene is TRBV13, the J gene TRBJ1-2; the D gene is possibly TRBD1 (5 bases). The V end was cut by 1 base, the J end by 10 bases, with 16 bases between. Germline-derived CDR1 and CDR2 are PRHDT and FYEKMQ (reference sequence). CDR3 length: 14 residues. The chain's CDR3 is CASSLAGQGRYYTF. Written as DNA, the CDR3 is TGTGCCAGCAGCTTAGCGGGCCAGGGTCGCTACTACACCTTC.

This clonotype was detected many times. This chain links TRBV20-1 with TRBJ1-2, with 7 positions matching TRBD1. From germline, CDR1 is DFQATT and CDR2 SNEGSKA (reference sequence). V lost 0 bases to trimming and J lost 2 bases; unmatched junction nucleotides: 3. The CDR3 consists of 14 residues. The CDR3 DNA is TGCAGTGCTAGAGAAAGGGGGCGCAACTATGGCTACACCTTC. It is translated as CSARERGRNYGYTF.

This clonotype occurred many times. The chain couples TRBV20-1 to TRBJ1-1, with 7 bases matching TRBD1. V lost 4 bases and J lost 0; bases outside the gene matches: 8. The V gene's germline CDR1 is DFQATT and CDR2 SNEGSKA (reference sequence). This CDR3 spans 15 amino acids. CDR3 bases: TGCAGTGCTACGTACCCCAGGGGGATGAACACTGAAGCTTTCTTT. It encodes CSATYPRGMNTEAFF.

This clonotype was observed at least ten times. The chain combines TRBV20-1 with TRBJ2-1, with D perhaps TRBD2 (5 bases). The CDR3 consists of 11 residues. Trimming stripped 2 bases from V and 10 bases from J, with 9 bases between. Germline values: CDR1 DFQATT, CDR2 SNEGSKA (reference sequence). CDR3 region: CSARTLAEQFF. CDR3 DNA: TGCAGTGCTAGAACGCTAGCCGAGCAGTTCTTC.

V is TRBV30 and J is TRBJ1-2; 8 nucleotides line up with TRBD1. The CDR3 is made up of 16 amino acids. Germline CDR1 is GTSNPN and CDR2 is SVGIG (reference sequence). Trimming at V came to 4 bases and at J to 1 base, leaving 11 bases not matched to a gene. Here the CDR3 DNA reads TGTGCCTGGATCGAAGAGAGGACAGGGAGTAACTATGGCTACACCTTC. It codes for CAWIEERTGSNYGYTF.

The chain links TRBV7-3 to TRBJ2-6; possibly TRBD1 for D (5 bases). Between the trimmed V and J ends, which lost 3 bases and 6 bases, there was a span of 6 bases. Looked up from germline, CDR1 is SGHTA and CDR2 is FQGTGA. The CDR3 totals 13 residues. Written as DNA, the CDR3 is TGTGCCAGCAGCTTGACAGAGGCCAACGTCCTGACTTTC. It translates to CASSLTEANVLTF.

CDR3 nucleotides: TGCAGTGCCCTAACAGGGGCGGGCAGCAATCAGCCCCAGCATTTT. Encoded protein: CSALTGAGSNQPQHF. This chain uses TRBV20-1 with TRBJ1-5; 7 bases agree with TRBD1. Looked up from germline, CDR1 is DFQATT and CDR2 is SNEGSKA (reference sequence). The CDR3 is made up of 15 amino acids. J gave up 1 base and V 6 bases, and 9 bases lay outside the gene matches.

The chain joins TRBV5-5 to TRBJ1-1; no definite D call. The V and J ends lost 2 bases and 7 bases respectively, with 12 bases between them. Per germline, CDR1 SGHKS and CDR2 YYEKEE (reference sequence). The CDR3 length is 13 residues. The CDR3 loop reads CASSFTENLEAFF. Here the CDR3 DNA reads TGTGCCAGCAGCTTTACAGAGAATCTTGAAGCTTTCTTT.

The CDR3 DNA is TGCAGTGCTCGCGGGACTAGCGAGACCCAGTACTTC. The encoded protein is CSARGTSETQYF. The chain couples TRBV20-1 to TRBJ2-5; 9 bases fit TRBD2. CDR1 and CDR2 from the germline V gene are DFQATT and SNEGSKA (reference sequence). The J segment lost 5 bases and the V segment lost 5 bases, leaving 3 bases of the junction unmatched. The CDR3 runs 12 residues.

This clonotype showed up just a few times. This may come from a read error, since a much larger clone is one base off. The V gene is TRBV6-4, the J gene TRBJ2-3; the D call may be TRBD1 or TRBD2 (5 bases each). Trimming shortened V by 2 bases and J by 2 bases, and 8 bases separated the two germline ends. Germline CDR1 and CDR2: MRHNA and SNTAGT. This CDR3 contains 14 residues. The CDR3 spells CASSDGGTTDTQYF. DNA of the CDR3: TGTGCCAGCAGTGACGGGGGTACCACAGATACGCAGTATTTT.

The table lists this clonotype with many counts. The CDR3 spells CASSPTWRAGGYTF. CDR3 nucleotide sequence: TGTGCCAGCAGTCCGACGTGGAGGGCGGGTGGCTACACCTTC. The chain recombines TRBV12-3 or TRBV12-4 with TRBJ1-2, with D unresolved. The V end was cut by 5 bases, the J end by 7 bases, with 17 bases between. The CDR3 is made up of 14 amino acids.

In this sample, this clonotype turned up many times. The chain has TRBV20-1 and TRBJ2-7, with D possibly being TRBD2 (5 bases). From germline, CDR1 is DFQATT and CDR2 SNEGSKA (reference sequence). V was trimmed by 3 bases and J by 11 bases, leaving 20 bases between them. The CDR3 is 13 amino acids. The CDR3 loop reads CSASVFGGFGEYF. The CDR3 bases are TGCAGTGCTAGTGTCTTCGGCGGCTTCGGGGAGTACTTC.

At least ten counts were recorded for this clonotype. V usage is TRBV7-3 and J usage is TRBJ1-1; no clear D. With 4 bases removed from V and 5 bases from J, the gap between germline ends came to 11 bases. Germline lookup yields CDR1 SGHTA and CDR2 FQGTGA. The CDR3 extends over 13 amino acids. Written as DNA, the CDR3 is TGTGCCAGCAGCTGGTCGACGAATACTGAAGCTTTCTTT. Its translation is CASSWSTNTEAFF.